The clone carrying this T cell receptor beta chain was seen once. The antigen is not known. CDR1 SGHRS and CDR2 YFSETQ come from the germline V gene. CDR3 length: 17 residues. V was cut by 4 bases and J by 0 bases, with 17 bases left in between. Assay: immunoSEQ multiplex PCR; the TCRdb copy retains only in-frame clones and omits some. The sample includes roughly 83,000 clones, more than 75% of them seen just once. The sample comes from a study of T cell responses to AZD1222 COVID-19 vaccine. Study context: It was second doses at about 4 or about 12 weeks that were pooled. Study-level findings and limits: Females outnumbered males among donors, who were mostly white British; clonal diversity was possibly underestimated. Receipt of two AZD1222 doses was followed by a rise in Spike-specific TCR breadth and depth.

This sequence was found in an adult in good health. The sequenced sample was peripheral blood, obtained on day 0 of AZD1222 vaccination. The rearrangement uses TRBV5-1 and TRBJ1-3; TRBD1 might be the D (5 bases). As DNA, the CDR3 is TGCGCCAGCAGCCCGGGGCCGATAGGGGCCTCTGGAAACACCATATATTTT. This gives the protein CASSPGPIGASGNTIYF.